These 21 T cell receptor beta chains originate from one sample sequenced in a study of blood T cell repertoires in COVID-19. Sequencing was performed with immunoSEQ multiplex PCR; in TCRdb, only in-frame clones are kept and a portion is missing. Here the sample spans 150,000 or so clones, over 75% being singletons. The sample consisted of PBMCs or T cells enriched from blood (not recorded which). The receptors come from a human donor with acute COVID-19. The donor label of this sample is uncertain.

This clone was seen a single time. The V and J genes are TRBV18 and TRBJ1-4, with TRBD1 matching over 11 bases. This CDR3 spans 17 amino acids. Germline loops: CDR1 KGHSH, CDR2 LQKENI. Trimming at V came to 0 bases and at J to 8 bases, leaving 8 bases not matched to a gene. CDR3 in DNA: TGTGCCAGCTCACCACCCGGACAGGGGGCCAGAGGAGAAAAACTGTTTTTT. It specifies CASSPPGQGARGEKLFF.

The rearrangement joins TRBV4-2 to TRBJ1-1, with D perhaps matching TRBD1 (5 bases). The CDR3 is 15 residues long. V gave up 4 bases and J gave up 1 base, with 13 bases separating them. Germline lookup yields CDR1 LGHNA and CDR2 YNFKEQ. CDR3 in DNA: TGTGCCAGCAGCCGCCCCAGGGCAGGGAACACTGAAGCTTTCTTT. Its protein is CASSRPRAGNTEAFF.

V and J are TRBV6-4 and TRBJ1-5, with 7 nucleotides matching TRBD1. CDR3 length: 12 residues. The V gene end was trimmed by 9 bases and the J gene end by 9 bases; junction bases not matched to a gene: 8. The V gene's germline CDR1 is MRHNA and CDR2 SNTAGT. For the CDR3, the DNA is TGTGCCAGAGACAGGGTCATAGGGCCCCAGCATTTT. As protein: CARDRVIGPQHF.

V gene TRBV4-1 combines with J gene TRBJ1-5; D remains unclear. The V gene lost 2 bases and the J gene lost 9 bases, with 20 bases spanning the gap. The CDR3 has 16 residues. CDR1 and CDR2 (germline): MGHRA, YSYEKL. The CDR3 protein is CASSQSGGPGAVPQHF. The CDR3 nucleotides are TGCGCCAGCAGCCAATCGGGAGGGCCCGGCGCGGTGCCCCAGCATTTT.

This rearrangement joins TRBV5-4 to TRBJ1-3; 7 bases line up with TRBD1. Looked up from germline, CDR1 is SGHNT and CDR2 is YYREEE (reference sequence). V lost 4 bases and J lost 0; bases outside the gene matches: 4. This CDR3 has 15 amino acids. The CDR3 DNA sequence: TGTGCCAGCAGCCCCGGGACAGACTCTGGAAACACCATATATTTT. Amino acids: CASSPGTDSGNTIYF.

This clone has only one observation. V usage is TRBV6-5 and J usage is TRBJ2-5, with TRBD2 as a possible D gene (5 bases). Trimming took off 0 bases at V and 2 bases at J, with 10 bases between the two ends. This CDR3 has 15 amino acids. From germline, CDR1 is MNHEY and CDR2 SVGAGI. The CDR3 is CASSYSPSRQETQYF. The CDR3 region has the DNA TGTGCCAGCAGTTACTCGCCTAGCCGACAAGAGACCCAGTACTTC.

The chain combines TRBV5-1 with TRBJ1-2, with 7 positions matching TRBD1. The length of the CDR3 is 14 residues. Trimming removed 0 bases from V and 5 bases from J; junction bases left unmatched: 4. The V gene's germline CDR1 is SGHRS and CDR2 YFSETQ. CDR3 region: CASSLEAGQYGYTF. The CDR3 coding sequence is TGCGCCAGCAGCTTGGAGGCGGGACAGTATGGCTACACCTTC. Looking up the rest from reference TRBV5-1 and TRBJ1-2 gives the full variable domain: KAGVTQTPRYLIKTRGQQVTLSCSPISGHRSVSWYQQTPGQGLQFLFEYFSETQRNKGNFPGRFSGRQFSNSRSEMNVSTLELGDSALYLCASSLEAGQYGYTFGSGTRLTVV.

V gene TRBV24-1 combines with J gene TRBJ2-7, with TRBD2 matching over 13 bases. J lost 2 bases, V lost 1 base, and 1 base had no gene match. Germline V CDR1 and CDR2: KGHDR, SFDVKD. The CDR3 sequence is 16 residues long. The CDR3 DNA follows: TGTGCCACCAGTGATTTCGGGACTAGCGGGACCTACGAGCAGTACTTC. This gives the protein CATSDFGTSGTYEQYF.

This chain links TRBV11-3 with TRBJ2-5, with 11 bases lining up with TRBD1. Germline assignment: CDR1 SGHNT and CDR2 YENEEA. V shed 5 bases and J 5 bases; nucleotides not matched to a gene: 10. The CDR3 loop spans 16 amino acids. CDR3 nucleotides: TGTGCCAGCAGCGCCGGGACAGGGGGAGGCGGGGAGACCCAGTACTTC. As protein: CASSAGTGGGGETQYF.

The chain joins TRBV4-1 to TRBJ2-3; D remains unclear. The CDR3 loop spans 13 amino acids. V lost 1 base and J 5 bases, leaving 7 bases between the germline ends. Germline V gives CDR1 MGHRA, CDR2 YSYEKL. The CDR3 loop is CASSQGSGDTQYF. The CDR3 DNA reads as TGCGCCAGCAGCCAAGGGTCCGGAGATACGCAGTATTTT.

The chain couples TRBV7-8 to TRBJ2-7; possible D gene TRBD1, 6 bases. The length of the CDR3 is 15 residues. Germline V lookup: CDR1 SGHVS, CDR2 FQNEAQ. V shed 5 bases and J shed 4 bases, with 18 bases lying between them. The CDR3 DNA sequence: TGTGCCAGCAGCCCCCCCTTTGACAGGCTATACGAGCAGTACTTC. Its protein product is CASSPPFDRLYEQYF.

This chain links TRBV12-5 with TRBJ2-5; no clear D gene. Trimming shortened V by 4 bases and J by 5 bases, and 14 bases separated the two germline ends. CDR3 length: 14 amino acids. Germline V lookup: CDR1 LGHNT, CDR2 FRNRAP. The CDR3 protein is CASGSGLQRETQYF. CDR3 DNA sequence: TGTGCTAGTGGTTCGGGTCTTCAGAGGGAGACCCAGTACTTC.

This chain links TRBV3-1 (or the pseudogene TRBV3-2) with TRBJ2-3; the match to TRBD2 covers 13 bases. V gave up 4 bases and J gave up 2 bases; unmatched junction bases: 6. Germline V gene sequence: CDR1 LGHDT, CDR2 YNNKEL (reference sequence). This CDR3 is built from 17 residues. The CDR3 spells CASSRRLAGGYTDTQYF. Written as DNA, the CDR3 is TGTGCCAGCAGCCGGCGACTAGCGGGGGGATACACAGATACGCAGTATTTT.

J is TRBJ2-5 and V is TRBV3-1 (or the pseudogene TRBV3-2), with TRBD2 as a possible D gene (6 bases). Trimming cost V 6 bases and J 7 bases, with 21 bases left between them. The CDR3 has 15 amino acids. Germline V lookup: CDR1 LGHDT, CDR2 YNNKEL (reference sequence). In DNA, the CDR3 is TGTGCCAGCAGACCGCCGGTTCCAGGGCGGGGGACCCAGTACTTC. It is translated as CASRPPVPGRGTQYF.

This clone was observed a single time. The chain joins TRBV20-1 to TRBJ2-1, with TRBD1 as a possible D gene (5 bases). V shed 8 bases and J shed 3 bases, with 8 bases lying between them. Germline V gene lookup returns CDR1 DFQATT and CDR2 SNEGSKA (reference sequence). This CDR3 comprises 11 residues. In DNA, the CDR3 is TGCAGTTTGGACATCTACAATGAGCAGTTCTTC. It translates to CSLDIYNEQFF.

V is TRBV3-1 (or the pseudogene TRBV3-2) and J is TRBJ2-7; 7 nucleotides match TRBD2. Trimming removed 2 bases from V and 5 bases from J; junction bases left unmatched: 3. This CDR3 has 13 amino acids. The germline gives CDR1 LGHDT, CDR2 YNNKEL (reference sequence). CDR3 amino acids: CASSQTGGNEQYF. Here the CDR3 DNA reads TGTGCCAGCAGCCAAACGGGAGGAAACGAGCAGTACTTC.

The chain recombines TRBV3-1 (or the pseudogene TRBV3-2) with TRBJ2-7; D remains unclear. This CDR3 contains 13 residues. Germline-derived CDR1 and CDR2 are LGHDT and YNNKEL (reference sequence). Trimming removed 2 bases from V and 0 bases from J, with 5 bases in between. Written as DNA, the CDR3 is TGTGCCAGCAGCCAACTACCCTCCTACGAGCAGTACTTC. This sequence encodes CASSQLPSYEQYF.

The DNA for the CDR3 is TGTGCCATCAGTGAGTCGCGGGGTAACTATGGCTACACCTTC. Translating gives CAISESRGNYGYTF. The chain links TRBV10-3 to TRBJ1-2; D remains ambiguous. Trimming cost V 0 bases and J 1 base, with 6 bases left between them. Looked up from germline, CDR1 is ENHRY and CDR2 is SYGVKD. The CDR3 extends over 14 amino acids.

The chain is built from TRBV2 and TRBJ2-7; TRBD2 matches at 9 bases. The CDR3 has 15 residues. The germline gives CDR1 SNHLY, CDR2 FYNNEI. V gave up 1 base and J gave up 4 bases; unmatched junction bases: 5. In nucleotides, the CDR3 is TGTGCCAGCAGTGAAGATAGCGGGGGACTTTACGAGCAGTACTTC. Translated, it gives CASSEDSGGLYEQYF.

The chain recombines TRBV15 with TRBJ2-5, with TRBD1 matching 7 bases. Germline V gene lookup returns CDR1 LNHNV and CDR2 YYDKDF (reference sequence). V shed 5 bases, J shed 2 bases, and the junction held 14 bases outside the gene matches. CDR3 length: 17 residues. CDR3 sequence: CATSPQGGSFAQETQYF. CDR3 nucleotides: TGTGCCACCAGCCCCCAAGGGGGCAGCTTCGCACAAGAGACCCAGTACTTC.

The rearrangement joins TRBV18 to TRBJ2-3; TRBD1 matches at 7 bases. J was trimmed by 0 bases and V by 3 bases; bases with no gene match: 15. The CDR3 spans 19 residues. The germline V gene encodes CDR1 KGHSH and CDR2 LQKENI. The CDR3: CASSPLEGGFLPSTDTQYF. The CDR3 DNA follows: TGTGCCAGCTCACCTCTGGAAGGGGGCTTCCTCCCGAGCACAGATACGCAGTATTTT.